This TCR beta chain was observed in a study of blood T cell repertoires in COVID-19. This CDR3 is built from 15 residues. Germline trimming cut 5 bases from V and 2 bases from J; bases unmatched to any gene: 3. CDR1 is SNHLY, CDR2 FYNNEI, per germline. Sequenced by immunoSEQ multiplex PCR; TCRdb stores in-frame clones only, minus some. The data contain over 300,000 clones, around nine tenths of them singletons. V and J are TRBV2 and TRBJ2-5; 12 bases map to TRBD2. This receptor was obtained from a woman aged 25 to 39 who had recovered from COVID-19. Sequenced: PBMCs or T cells enriched from blood (not recorded which). This CDR3 reads CASSKTSGSQETQYF. The CDR3 DNA reads TGTGCCAGCAGTAAGACTAGCGGGAGTCAAGAGACCCAGTACTTC.